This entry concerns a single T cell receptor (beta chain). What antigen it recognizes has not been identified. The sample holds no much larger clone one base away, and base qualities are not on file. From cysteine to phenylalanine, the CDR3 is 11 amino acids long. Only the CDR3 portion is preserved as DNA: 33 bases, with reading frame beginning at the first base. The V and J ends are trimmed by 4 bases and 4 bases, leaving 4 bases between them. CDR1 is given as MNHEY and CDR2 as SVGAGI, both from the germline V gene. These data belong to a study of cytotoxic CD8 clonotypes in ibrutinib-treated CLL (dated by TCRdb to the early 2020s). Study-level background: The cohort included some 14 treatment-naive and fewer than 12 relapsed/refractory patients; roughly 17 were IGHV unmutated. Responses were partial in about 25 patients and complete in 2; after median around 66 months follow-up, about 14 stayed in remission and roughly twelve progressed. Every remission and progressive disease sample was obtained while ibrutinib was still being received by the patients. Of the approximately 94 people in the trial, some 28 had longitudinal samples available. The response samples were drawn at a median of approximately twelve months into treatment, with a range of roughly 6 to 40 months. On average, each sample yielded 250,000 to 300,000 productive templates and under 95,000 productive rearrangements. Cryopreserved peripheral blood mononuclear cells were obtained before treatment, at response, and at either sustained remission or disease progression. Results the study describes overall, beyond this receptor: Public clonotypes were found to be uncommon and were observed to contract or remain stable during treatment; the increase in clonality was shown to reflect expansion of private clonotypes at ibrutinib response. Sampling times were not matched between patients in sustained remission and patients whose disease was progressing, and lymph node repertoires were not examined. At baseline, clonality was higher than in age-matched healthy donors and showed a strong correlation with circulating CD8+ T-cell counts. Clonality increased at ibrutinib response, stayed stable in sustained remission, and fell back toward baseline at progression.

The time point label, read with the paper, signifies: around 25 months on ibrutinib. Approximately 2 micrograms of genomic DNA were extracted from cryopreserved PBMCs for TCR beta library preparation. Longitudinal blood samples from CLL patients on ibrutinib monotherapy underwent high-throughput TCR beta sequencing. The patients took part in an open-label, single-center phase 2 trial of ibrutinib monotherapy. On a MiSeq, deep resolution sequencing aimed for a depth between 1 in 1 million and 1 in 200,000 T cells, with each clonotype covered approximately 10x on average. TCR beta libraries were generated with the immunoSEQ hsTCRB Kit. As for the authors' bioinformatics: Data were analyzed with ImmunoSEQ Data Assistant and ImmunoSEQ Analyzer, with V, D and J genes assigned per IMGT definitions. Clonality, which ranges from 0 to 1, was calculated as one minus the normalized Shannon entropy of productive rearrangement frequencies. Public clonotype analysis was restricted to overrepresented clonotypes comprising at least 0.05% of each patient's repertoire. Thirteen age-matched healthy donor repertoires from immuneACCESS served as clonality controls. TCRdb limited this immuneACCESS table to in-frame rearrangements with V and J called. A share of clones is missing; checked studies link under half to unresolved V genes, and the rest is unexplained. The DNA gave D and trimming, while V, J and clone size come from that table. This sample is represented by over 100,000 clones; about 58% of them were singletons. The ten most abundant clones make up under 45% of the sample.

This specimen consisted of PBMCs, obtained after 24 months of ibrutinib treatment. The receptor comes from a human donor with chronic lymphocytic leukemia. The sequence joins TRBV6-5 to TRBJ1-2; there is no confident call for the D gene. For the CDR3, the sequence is CASSSTYGYTF. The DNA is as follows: TGTGCCAGCAGTTCGACCTATGGCTACACCTTC.